The source of this T cell receptor (beta chain) is a study of T-cell reconstitution after alpha-beta-depleted transplantation in children. Study-wide points: Reportedly, only several hundred clones from non-depleted graft cells drove alpha-beta T-cell counts at about two months.

Preparation of the TCRbeta library used unique molecular identifiers. TCRdb redid the calling of the PCR reads with MiXCR, one entry per CDR3 protein. The sample lists 300,000 to 350,000 distinct CDR3 sequences; about a sixth were seen once. This clonotype showed up just a few times. Its antigen is not identified. Germline V CDR1 and CDR2: SGDLS, YYNGEE. The junction had 19 bases not matched to a gene; V was cut back by 7 bases and J by 2 bases. The CDR3 spans 19 residues. This rearrangement joins TRBV9 to TRBJ2-2; the match to TRBD2 covers 8 bases. This material consisted of PBMCs, mostly from graft donor cells, taken 360 days after TCRalphabeta/CD19-depleted stem cell transplant. The receptor comes from a male patient between 2 and 10 years old who had a stem cell transplant for acute lymphoblastic leukemia, so the T cells may come from the graft donor. CDR3 bases: TGTGCCAGCGCCCTGGGGACTTCCAGGCGGGGGGTTAACACCGGGGAGCTGTTTTTT. As protein: CASALGTSRRGVNTGELFF.